What follows are 9 T cell receptor beta chains derived from one specimen sequenced in a study of T cell repertoires in cytomegalovirus infection (dated by TCRdb to between 2018 and 2021). Sequencing instrument: Illumina HiSeq 1500. The public sequencing data were trimmed at Q25 with fastp and processed into clonotypes with MiXCR by TCRdb, which kept only in-frame beta chains. Rows are unified per CDR3 protein, each entry keeping the most common DNA and genes. Within this sample are 400,000 to 550,000 distinct CDR3 sequences, with 11% of them counted one time only. The top ten clonotypes cover about 9.4% of the sample. Material: PBMCs. The receptors stem from a human donor in good health (CMV status not recorded). Some clones in this sample may be carry-over from other donors' samples.

Ten or more counts support this clonotype. The chain joins TRBV7-9 to TRBJ2-5; 7 positions match TRBD2. V dropped 1 base and J dropped 4; count of bases not matched to a gene: 9. The length of the CDR3 is 16 residues. The germline CDR1 and CDR2 sequences are SEHNR and FQNEAQ (reference sequence). DNA of the CDR3: TGTGCCAGCAGCTTAGGACAAACCAGGGAGGGAGAGACCCAGTACTTC. This sequence encodes CASSLGQTREGETQYF.

This clonotype appeared many times. This sequence joins TRBV28 and TRBJ2-3; 10 bases agree with TRBD1. Trimming removed 6 bases from V and 4 bases from J; junction bases left unmatched: 4. This CDR3 has 14 amino acids. Germline V gives CDR1 MDHEN, CDR2 SYDVKM. CDR3 in amino acids: CASSPGQGADTQYF. CDR3 bases: TGTGCCAGCAGCCCAGGACAGGGGGCAGATACGCAGTATTTT.

In this sample, this clonotype turned up many times. The chain has TRBV7-8 and TRBJ2-7; TRBD1 aligns across 9 bases. CDR1 and CDR2 from the germline V gene are SGHVS and FQNEAQ. Trimming at V came to 4 bases and at J to 0 bases, leaving 19 bases not matched to a gene. CDR3 size: 20 residues. CDR3 DNA sequence: TGTGCCAGCAGCTCTAGACCTCGGATTCGGGACAGGGACTACTCCTACGAGCAGTACTTC. Protein sequence: CASSSRPRIRDRDYSYEQYF.

This clonotype was seen many times. The chain joins TRBV7-3 to TRBJ2-1, with 7 bases fitting TRBD1. V gave up 5 bases and J gave up 5 bases; unmatched junction bases: 9. Germline V gives CDR1 SGHTA, CDR2 FQGTGA. The CDR3 extends over 15 amino acids. DNA of the CDR3: TGTGCCAGCAGCAAAACAGGGGACCAGCACAATGAGCAGTTCTTC. Its translation: CASSKTGDQHNEQFF. The variable domain in full, with the rest retrieved from reference TRBV7-3 and TRBJ2-1, is GAGVSQTPSNKVTEKGKYVELRCDPISGHTALYWYRQSLGQGPEFLIYFQGTGAADDSGLPNDRFFAVRPEGSVSTLKIQRTERGDSAVYLCASSKTGDQHNEQFFGPGTRLTVL.

This clonotype showed up many times. The rearrangement joins TRBV7-2 to TRBJ2-7, with D unresolved. Germline V gene sequence: CDR1 SGHTA, CDR2 FQGNSA. The CDR3 consists of 12 residues. Trimming took off 6 bases at V and 3 bases at J, with 9 bases between the two ends. CDR3 loop: CASSRTFYEQYF. Written as DNA, the CDR3 is TGTGCCAGCAGTCGGACCTTCTACGAGCAGTACTTC.

This clonotype was seen repeatedly, ten times or more. The rearrangement uses TRBV6-5 and TRBJ2-3, with D tentatively TRBD1 or TRBD2 (5 bases each). V was trimmed by 0 bases and J by 4 bases, leaving 8 bases between them. The CDR3 length is 14 residues. Germline V gives CDR1 MNHEY, CDR2 SVGAGI. The CDR3 region is CASSYSPGPDTQYF. CDR3 DNA: TGTGCCAGCAGTTACTCCCCGGGGCCAGATACGCAGTATTTT.

The gene calls are TRBV30 and TRBJ1-6; 7 bases are a match to TRBD1. J gave up 6 bases and V 5 bases, and 1 base lay outside the gene matches. The CDR3 runs to 12 residues. CDR1 is GTSNPN and CDR2 is SVGIG in the germline V gene (reference sequence). The CDR3 DNA reads TGTGCCTGGCGACAGGGTAATTCACCCCTCCACTTT. It codes for CAWRQGNSPLHF.

Ten or more counts support this clonotype. The chain couples TRBV27 to TRBJ1-1; the D is unclear. Per germline, CDR1 MNHEY and CDR2 SMNVEV (reference sequence). This CDR3 comprises 14 residues. The ends were cut back, 3 bases at V and 3 bases at J, with 11 bases in the middle. The CDR3 DNA sequence: TGTGCCAGCAGTTTTAGAGGTTTGGACACTGAAGCTTTCTTT. Translation: CASSFRGLDTEAFF.

This clonotype was recorded a few times. The rearrangement uses TRBV2 and TRBJ1-1; D unresolved. With 1 base removed from V and 0 bases from J, the gap between germline ends came to 3 bases. The CDR3 is made up of 13 amino acids. The V gene's germline CDR1 is SNHLY and CDR2 FYNNEI. The CDR3: CASSEEMNTEAFF. CDR3 sequence (DNA): TGTGCCAGCAGTGAAGAGATGAACACTGAAGCTTTCTTT.